Listed below are T cell receptor beta chains from one sample, sequenced in a study of cytomegalovirus exposure and HLA in healthy donors. Some clones are missing from TCRdb's copy, which holds only in-frame ones; the method was immunoSEQ multiplex PCR. The data hold about 190,000 clones, with 60% to 80% observed a single time. The sequencing sample was made of PBMCs. The origin of the receptors is a woman aged 25 to 39 in good health and CMV-seropositive. Both conserved end residues are part of each CDR3. A D gene is named only where the DNA matches it firmly. Clone size is stated in some rows and not others, as once, few, many or a class when expanded.

DNA: TGCGCCAGCAGCTTGCAAGGACACTTTACCTACGAGCAGTACTTC
CDR3: CASSLQGHFTYEQYF
D: -
V: TRBV4-1
J: TRBJ2-7
size: once

DNA: TGTGCCAGCATCCGGAGGGGTCGGGGGGCAGATACGCAGTATTTT
CDR3: CASIRRGRGADTQYF
D: TRBD2
V: TRBV27
J: TRBJ2-3
size: -

DNA: TGTGCCAGCATATATAGGGGGCGAACTAGGCAGCCCCAGCATTTT
CDR3: CASIYRGRTRQPQHF
D: TRBD1
V: TRBV28
J: TRBJ1-5
size: -

DNA: TGTGCCAGCGCGTTGAGCGGGACAGATACGCAGTATTTT
CDR3: CASALSGTDTQYF
D: -
V: TRBV28
J: TRBJ2-3
size: -

DNA: TGTGCCAGCAGTTACTCGATTCAGGGATGGGAGACCCAGTACTTC
CDR3: CASSYSIQGWETQYF
D: -
V: TRBV6-6
J: TRBJ2-5
size: -

DNA: TGTGCCAGCAGTGAAGGGACAGGGGACAATGAGCAGTTCTTC
CDR3: CASSEGTGDNEQFF
D: TRBD1
V: TRBV2
J: TRBJ2-1
size: -

DNA: TGTGCCAGCAGTCCCCGACAGGGAAACTATGGCTACACCTTC
CDR3: CASSPRQGNYGYTF
D: TRBD1
V: TRBV28
J: TRBJ1-2
size: -

DNA: TGTGCCAGCAGTGAAGGATTCAGGCCCTACCTTCAGTTTTTT
CDR3: CASSEGFRPYLQFF
D: -
V: TRBV6-1
J: TRBJ1-4
size: -

DNA: TGTGCCAGCAGTCGAGGAGGACAGGGGGTTGAAAAACTGTTTTTT
CDR3: CASSRGGQGVEKLFF
D: TRBD1
V: TRBV7-6
J: TRBJ1-4
size: -

DNA: TGCAGCGTTGCCTTTTTGGGGAGTGGAACAGATACGCAGTATTTT
CDR3: CSVAFLGSGTDTQYF
D: -
V: TRBV29-1
J: TRBJ2-3
size: -

DNA: TGTGCCAGCAGCTTAGATGGAATAAGGGCTAGGCTGGGAGAGCAGTACTTC
CDR3: CASSLDGIRARLGEQYF
D: -
V: TRBV11-2
J: TRBJ2-5
size: -

DNA: TGTGCCAGCAGTCGCGGGGTGGGTGAAGCTTTCTTT
CDR3: CASSRGVGEAFF
D: -
V: TRBV28
J: TRBJ1-1
size: -

DNA: TGTGCAAGTCGCTTAGCCACTGGACACGTGGCTGGCTACACCTTC
CDR3: CASRLATGHVAGYTF
D: -
V: TRBV12-2
J: TRBJ1-2
size: -

DNA: TGTGCCACCAAAAGGACAGGGAACTACGAGCAGTACTTC
CDR3: CATKRTGNYEQYF
D: TRBD1
V: TRBV28
J: TRBJ2-7
size: -

DNA: TGTGCCAGCAGTTCCGGGATGGGGAACACTGAAGCTTTCTTT
CDR3: CASSSGMGNTEAFF
D: -
V: TRBV6-5
J: TRBJ1-1
size: -

DNA: TGTGCCAGCAGCTTGACTAGCGGGAGTCAGTTCTTC
CDR3: CASSLTSGSQFF
D: TRBD2
V: TRBV7-9
J: TRBJ2-1
size: few

DNA: TGTGCCAGCAGCCTTTACAGTGTTAATTCACCCCTCCACTTT
CDR3: CASSLYSVNSPLHF
D: -
V: TRBV13
J: TRBJ1-6
size: -

DNA: TGTGCCAGCAGCTTATTAGGGCAGGGGGCTGAGGGTGGCTACACCTTC
CDR3: CASSLLGQGAEGGYTF
D: TRBD1
V: TRBV7-2
J: TRBJ1-2
size: -

DNA: TGCGCCAGCAGCCCCGGGACAGGGGCAATCGGATGGTCCTACGAGCAGTACTTC
CDR3: CASSPGTGAIGWSYEQYF
D: TRBD1
V: TRBV5-1
J: TRBJ2-7
size: -

DNA: TGCGCCAGCAGCTTGGGGCCCCAGCGGGGCACAGATACGCAGTATTTT
CDR3: CASSLGPQRGTDTQYF
D: -
V: TRBV5-1
J: TRBJ2-3
size: -

DNA: TGCAGTGCTAGTCAGGATCAGCCCCAGCATTTT
CDR3: CSASQDQPQHF
D: -
V: TRBV20-1
J: TRBJ1-5
size: -

DNA: TGTGCCAGCAGCTTGCCGGGAGCCTACTATGGCTACACCTTC
CDR3: CASSLPGAYYGYTF
D: -
V: TRBV5-6
J: TRBJ1-2
size: -

DNA: TGTGCCAGTAGGCGGGGACAGGGGGCTAGAGATACGCAGTATTTT
CDR3: CASRRGQGARDTQYF
D: TRBD1
V: TRBV19
J: TRBJ2-3
size: -

DNA: TGCGCCAGCAGCCGAGGTAGTCCCTACGAGCAGTACTTC
CDR3: CASSRGSPYEQYF
D: -
V: TRBV5-1
J: TRBJ2-7
size: -

DNA: TGTGCCAGCAGCTCCGACGGACTAGCGGGATATGAGCAGTTCTTC
CDR3: CASSSDGLAGYEQFF
D: TRBD2
V: TRBV7-9
J: TRBJ2-1
size: -

DNA: TGCGCCAGCAGCTTGGAGGGGGACAGGGGGCCTTACGAGCAGTACTTC
CDR3: CASSLEGDRGPYEQYF
D: TRBD1
V: TRBV5-1
J: TRBJ2-7
size: -

DNA: TGTGCCAGCAGCCCGGACAGGGACTCTGGAAACACCATATATTTT
CDR3: CASSPDRDSGNTIYF
D: TRBD1
V: TRBV28
J: TRBJ1-3
size: -

DNA: TGTGCCAGCAAGGCGGGGACCTATGGCTACACCTTC
CDR3: CASKAGTYGYTF
D: -
V: TRBV28
J: TRBJ1-2
size: once

DNA: TGTGCCAGCAGTGACACAGGGGGCGCCTACAATGAGCAGTTCTTC
CDR3: CASSDTGGAYNEQFF
D: TRBD1
V: TRBV25-1
J: TRBJ2-1
size: -

DNA: TGTGCCAGCAGTGGCCAGGTGGCCCAGTATGGCTACACCTTC
CDR3: CASSGQVAQYGYTF
D: -
V: TRBV2
J: TRBJ1-2
size: few

DNA: TGTGCCAGCAGCACCTACCCAGATCGACAGGGTGAGGGAGCAGATACGCAGTATTTT
CDR3: CASSTYPDRQGEGADTQYF
D: TRBD1
V: TRBV7-9
J: TRBJ2-3
size: -

DNA: TGTGCCAGCAGTGACCTTGGGAGGCCGAGCACCGGGGAGCTGTTTTTT
CDR3: CASSDLGRPSTGELFF
D: -
V: TRBV6-1
J: TRBJ2-2
size: -

DNA: TGTGCCAGCAGCCCGGACAGGATCTATGGCTACACCTTC
CDR3: CASSPDRIYGYTF
D: TRBD1
V: TRBV28
J: TRBJ1-2
size: -

DNA: TGTGCCAGCAGTCGTCCTTCAGGAGGGGCAGGCTACACCTTC
CDR3: CASSRPSGGAGYTF
D: -
V: TRBV28
J: TRBJ1-2
size: -

DNA: TGTGCCAGCAGCCCGGGGGGAACCTATGGCTACACCTTC
CDR3: CASSPGGTYGYTF
D: -
V: TRBV7-9
J: TRBJ1-2
size: -

DNA: TGTGCCAGCAGTGAAGGAGCCCTAGCGGGAGTCCAAGAGACCCAGTACTTC
CDR3: CASSEGALAGVQETQYF
D: TRBD2
V: TRBV6-1
J: TRBJ2-5
size: few

DNA: TGTGCCAGCTCAACCCAGGGCAATCAGCCCCAGCATTTT
CDR3: CASSTQGNQPQHF
D: -
V: TRBV18
J: TRBJ1-5
size: -

DNA: TGCGCCAGCAGCACCAGGGTTGCTGGAAACACCATATATTTT
CDR3: CASSTRVAGNTIYF
D: -
V: TRBV4-1
J: TRBJ1-3
size: -

DNA: TGTGCCAGCAGGAAGACAGGGGGAAGTGAAAAACTGTTTTTT
CDR3: CASRKTGGSEKLFF
D: TRBD1
V: TRBV28
J: TRBJ1-4
size: -

DNA: TGTGCCAGCAGCCTGGGCGGGTGGACAGCCAAGTCGGTGTTCTATGGCTACACCTTC
CDR3: CASSLGGWTAKSVFYGYTF
D: -
V: TRBV11-2
J: TRBJ1-2
size: -

DNA: TGTGCCAGCAGTGAAGCGCGGTCCCACACCGGGGAGCTGTTTTTT
CDR3: CASSEARSHTGELFF
D: -
V: TRBV2
J: TRBJ2-2
size: once